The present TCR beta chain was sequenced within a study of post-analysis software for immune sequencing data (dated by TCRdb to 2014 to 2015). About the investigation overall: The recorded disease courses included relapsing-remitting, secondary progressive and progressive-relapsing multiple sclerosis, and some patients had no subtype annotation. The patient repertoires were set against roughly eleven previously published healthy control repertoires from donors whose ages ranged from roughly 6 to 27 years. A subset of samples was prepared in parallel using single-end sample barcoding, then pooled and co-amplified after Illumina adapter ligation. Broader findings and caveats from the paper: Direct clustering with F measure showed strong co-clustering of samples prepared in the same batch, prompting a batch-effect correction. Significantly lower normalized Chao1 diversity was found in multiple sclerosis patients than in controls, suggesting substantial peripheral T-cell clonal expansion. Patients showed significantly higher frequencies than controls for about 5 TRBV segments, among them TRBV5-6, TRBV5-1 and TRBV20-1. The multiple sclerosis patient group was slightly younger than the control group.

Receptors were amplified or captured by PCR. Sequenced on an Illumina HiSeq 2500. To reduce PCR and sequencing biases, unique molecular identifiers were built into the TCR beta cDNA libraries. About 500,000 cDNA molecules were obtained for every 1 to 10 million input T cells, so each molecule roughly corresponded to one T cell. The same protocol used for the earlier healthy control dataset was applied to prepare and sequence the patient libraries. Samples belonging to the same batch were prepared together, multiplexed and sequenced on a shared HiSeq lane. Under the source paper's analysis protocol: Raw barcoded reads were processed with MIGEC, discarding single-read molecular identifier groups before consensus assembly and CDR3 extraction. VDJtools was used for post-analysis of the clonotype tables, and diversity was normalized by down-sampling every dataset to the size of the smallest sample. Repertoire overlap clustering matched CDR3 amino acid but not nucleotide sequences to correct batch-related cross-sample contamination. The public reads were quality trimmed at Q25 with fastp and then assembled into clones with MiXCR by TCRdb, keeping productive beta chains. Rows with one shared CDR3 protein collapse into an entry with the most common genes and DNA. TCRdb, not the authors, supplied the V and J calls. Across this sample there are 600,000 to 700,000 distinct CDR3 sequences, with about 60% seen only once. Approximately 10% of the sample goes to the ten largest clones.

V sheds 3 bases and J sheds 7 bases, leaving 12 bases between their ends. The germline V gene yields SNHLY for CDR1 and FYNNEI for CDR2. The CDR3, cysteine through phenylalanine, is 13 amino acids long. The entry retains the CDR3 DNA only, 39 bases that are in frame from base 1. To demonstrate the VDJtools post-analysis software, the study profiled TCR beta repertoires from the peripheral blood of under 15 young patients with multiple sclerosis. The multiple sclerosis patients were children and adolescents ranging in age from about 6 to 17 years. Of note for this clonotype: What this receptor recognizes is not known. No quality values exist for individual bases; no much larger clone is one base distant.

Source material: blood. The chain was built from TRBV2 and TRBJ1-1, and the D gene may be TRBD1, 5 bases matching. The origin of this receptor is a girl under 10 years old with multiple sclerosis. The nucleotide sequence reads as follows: TGTGCCAGCAGTGAGAACAGGAAGAATGAAGCTTTCTTT. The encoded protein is CASSENRKNEAFF.